A selection of T cell receptor beta chains follows, all from one sample in a study of T cell repertoires in cytomegalovirus infection. TCRdb re-derived calls from the reads in MiXCR, one entry per CDR3 protein. The sample has about 300,000 distinct CDR3 sequences, roughly a quarter seen once. What was sequenced was PBMCs. These TCRs come from a human donor in good health (CMV status not recorded). Some clones in this sample may be carry-over from other donors' samples. The CDR3 runs from the conserved cysteine through the conserved F or W. The D gene is left open where the match is weak. Size is stated for part of the rows, as once, few or many counts, or as a class when the clone is expanded.

v_call	clone_size	j_call	d_call	cdr3_aa	cdr3_nt
TRBV6-6	-	TRBJ2-6	TRBD1	CASNTRQGTGANVLTF	TGTGCCAGCAACACCCGACAGGGTACTGGGGCCAACGTCCTGACTTTC
TRBV7-2	-	TRBJ1-3	TRBD1	CASSSTGGPGNTIYF	TGTGCCAGCAGCTCCACAGGGGGCCCCGGAAACACCATATATTTT
TRBV7-2	once	TRBJ1-6	-	CASGLTRSSVGLNSPLHF	TGTGCCAGCGGCTTAACTAGGTCGAGCGTCGGGTTAAATTCACCCCTCCACTTT
TRBV4-1	-	TRBJ1-1	TRBD1	CASSPNDRGTEAFF	TGCGCCAGCAGCCCTAACGACAGGGGTACTGAAGCTTTCTTT
TRBV7-2	-	TRBJ2-5	TRBD2	CASNLLAGQETQYF	TGTGCCAGCAACCTACTAGCGGGCCAAGAGACCCAGTACTTC
TRBV11-2	many	TRBJ1-4	-	CASSPRAETAYNEKLFF	TGTGCCAGCAGCCCAAGGGCGGAGACAGCCTATAATGAAAAACTGTTTTTT
TRBV28	-	TRBJ2-5	-	CASKSVTQYF	TGTGCCAGCAAATCGGTGACCCAGTACTTC
TRBV7-2	many	TRBJ2-7	TRBD1	CASSLGTGSEQYF	TGTGCCAGCAGCTTAGGGACAGGGAGCGAGCAGTACTTC
TRBV7-2	many	TRBJ2-3	-	CASSTNTGDTQYF	TGTGCCAGCAGCACCAACACCGGAGATACGCAGTATTTT
TRBV20-1	-	TRBJ2-1	-	CSAAAGSSYNEQFF	TGCAGTGCTGCTGCTGGGAGCTCCTACAATGAGCAGTTCTTC
TRBV28	many	TRBJ2-3	TRBD2	CASSFLAGGTDTQYF	TGTGCCAGCAGCTTCCTAGCGGGGGGCACAGATACGCAGTATTTT
TRBV29-1	-	TRBJ2-1	TRBD2	CSVPTSGRVDEQFF	TGCAGCGTTCCTACTAGCGGGAGGGTCGATGAGCAGTTCTTC
TRBV7-2	few	TRBJ2-3	TRBD2	CASSPLVTGGQYF	TGTGCCAGCAGCCCCCTGGTAACGGGGGGGCAGTATTTT
TRBV5-1	-	TRBJ1-1	-	CASSRALNTEAFF	TGCGCCAGCTCGCGCGCTTTGAACACTGAAGCTTTCTTT
TRBV7-2	many	TRBJ2-7	-	CASSLSFLASYEQYF	TGTGCCAGCAGCTTAAGTTTCCTAGCGTCCTACGAGCAGTACTTC
TRBV11-1	-	TRBJ2-6	-	CASSRPISGANVLTF	TGTGCCAGCAGCCGTCCAATCTCTGGGGCCAACGTCCTGACTTTC
TRBV29-1	-	TRBJ2-3	-	CSVGSWTRSTDTQYF	TGCAGCGTCGGGTCTTGGACACGTAGCACAGATACGCAGTATTTT
TRBV7-2	-	TRBJ2-7	-	CASSPAGRTLYEQYF	TGTGCCAGCAGCCCCGCGGGACGAACACTATACGAGCAGTACTTC
TRBV28	many	TRBJ1-3	-	CASSTSGNTIYF	TGTGCCAGCAGTACTTCTGGAAACACCATATATTTT
TRBV19	-	TRBJ1-5	TRBD1	CASRGQSNQPQHF	TGTGCCAGTAGGGGACAGAGCAATCAGCCCCAGCATTTT
TRBV7-8	many	TRBJ2-1	TRBD2	CASNLGLAGDYNEQFF	TGTGCCAGCAACCTCGGGTTAGCGGGCGACTACAATGAGCAGTTCTTC
TRBV6-5	-	TRBJ2-7	TRBD1	CASGQGAGEQYF	TGTGCCTCAGGACAGGGGGCGGGGGAGCAGTACTTC
TRBV10-3	-	TRBJ2-5	TRBD2	CAISTNGGGQETQYF	TGTGCCATCAGTACTAACGGGGGGGGACAAGAGACCCAGTACTTC
TRBV5-6	-	TRBJ2-1	TRBD1	CASSYRDRDYNEQFF	TGTGCCAGCAGCTACCGGGACAGGGACTACAATGAGCAGTTCTTC
TRBV11-2	-	TRBJ1-4	-	CASSHPGGGKLFF	TGTGCCAGCAGCCACCCTGGGGGCGGAAAACTGTTTTTT
TRBV6-2/TRBV6-3	-	TRBJ2-2	TRBD1	CASNRQGGPGELFF	TGTGCCAGCAACCGACAGGGGGGACCCGGGGAGCTGTTTTTT
TRBV2	-	TRBJ2-5	TRBD1	CASSRQGPETQYF	TGTGCCAGCAGCCGACAGGGTCCGGAGACCCAGTACTTC
TRBV19	-	TRBJ2-5	-	CASMGSRQETQYF	TGTGCCAGTATGGGGAGCCGCCAAGAGACCCAGTACTTC
TRBV28	few	TRBJ2-3	-	CASSSSHPQYF	TGTGCCAGCAGTTCTAGTCATCCGCAGTATTTT
TRBV9	few	TRBJ1-1	-	CASSVSGERNTEAFF	TGTGCCAGCAGCGTATCAGGGGAGAGGAACACTGAAGCTTTCTTT
TRBV20-1	-	TRBJ2-1	TRBD2	CSAPQWLAGGYNEQFF	TGCAGTGCTCCGCAGTGGTTAGCGGGGGGCTACAATGAGCAGTTCTTC
TRBV5-1	few	TRBJ2-7	-	CASSNPTGYEQYF	TGCGCCAGCAGCAATCCCACGGGCTACGAGCAGTACTTC
TRBV3-1	-	TRBJ2-1	TRBD2	CASSRGLALSSYNEQFF	TGTGCCAGCAGCCGCGGACTAGCCCTGAGCTCCTACAATGAGCAGTTCTTC
TRBV18	few	TRBJ2-7	-	CASSPELVREQYF	TGTGCCAGCTCACCGGAACTAGTGAGAGAGCAGTACTTC
TRBV10-3	few	TRBJ1-1	TRBD1	CAISEPGGGNTEAFF	TGTGCCATCAGTGAGCCAGGGGGTGGGAACACTGAAGCTTTCTTT